Each of the 3 T cell receptor beta chains below was sequenced from the same sample in a study of blood T cell repertoires in COVID-19. Clones were read by immunoSEQ multiplex PCR, and TCRdb kept only the in-frame ones, dropping some. The sample comprises about 97,000 clones, more than 70% of which are singletons, and under 14% rests with the top ten. The sample comprised peripheral blood. Every receptor here comes from a woman between 25 and 40 years old with acute or convalescent COVID-19.

The chain has TRBV11-2 and TRBJ2-2; 7 bases are shared with TRBD2. Germline values: CDR1 SGHAT, CDR2 FQNNGV. Unmatched junction bases numbered 7, after V lost 5 bases and J lost 1 base. The CDR3 contains 16 residues. The CDR3 here is CASSPRGGGNTGELFF. In nucleotides, the CDR3 is TGTGCCAGCAGCCCAAGGGGCGGGGGGAACACCGGGGAGCTGTTTTTT.

The chain is built from TRBV6-6 and TRBJ2-7; 7 nucleotides agree with TRBD2. This CDR3 is built from 12 residues. Germline trimming cut 6 bases from V and 12 bases from J; bases unmatched to any gene: 11. Germline CDR1 and CDR2: MNHNY and SVGAGI (reference sequence). The CDR3 loop is CASSRLTSERYF. In DNA, the CDR3 is TGTGCCAGCAGCCGATTAACTAGCGAACGGTACTTC.

This chain uses TRBV4-1 with TRBJ2-3; TRBD1 might be the D (5 bases). The CDR3 loop spans 15 amino acids. V was clipped by 1 base and J by 0 bases, with 8 bases between them. Germline lookup yields CDR1 MGHRA and CDR2 YSYEKL. The CDR3 DNA sequence: TGCGCCAGCAGCCAAGGGGGCATGAGCACAGATACGCAGTATTTT. Translated, it gives CASSQGGMSTDTQYF.